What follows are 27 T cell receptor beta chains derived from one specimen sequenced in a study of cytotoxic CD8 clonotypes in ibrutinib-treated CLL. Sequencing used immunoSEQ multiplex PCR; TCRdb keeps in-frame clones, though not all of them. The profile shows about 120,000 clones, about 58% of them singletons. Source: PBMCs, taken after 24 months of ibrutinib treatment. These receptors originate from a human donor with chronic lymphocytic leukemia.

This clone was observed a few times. CDR3 loop: CASSQGQGDYNEQFF. CDR3 DNA sequence: TGTGCCAGCAGCCAGGGACAGGGGGACTACAATGAGCAGTTCTTC. V usage is TRBV7-6 and J usage is TRBJ2-1; 11 bases agree with TRBD1. CDR3 length equals 15 residues. Losses at the gene ends were 5 bases for V and 3 bases for J; bases not matched to a gene: 3. Germline assignment: CDR1 SGHVS and CDR2 FNYEAQ.

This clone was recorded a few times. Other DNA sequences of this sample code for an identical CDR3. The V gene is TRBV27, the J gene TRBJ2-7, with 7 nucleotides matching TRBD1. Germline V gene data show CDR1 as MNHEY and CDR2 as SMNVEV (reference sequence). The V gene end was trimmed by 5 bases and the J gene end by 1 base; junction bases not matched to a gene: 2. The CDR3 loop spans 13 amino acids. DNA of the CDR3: TGTGCCAGCAGTCGACAGGGATCCTACGAGCAGTACTTC. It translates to CASSRQGSYEQYF.

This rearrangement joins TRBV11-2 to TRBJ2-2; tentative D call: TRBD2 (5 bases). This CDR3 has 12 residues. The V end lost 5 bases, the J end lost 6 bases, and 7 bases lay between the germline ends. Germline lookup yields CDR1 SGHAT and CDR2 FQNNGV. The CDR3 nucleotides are TGTGCCAGCAGCAAGGAGGCCGGGGAGCTGTTTTTT. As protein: CASSKEAGELFF.

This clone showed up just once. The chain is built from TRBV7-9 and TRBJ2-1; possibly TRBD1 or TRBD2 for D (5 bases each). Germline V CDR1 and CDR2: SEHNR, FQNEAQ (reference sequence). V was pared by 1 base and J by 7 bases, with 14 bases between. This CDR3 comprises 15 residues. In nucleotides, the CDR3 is TGTGCCAGCAGCTTAGTTATGGGACGGATGAATGAGCAGTTCTTC. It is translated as CASSLVMGRMNEQFF.

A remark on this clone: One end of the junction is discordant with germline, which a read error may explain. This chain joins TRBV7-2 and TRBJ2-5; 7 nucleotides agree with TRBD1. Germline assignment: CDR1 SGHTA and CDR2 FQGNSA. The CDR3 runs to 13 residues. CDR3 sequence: CASSLGGDETQYF. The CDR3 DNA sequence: TGTGCCAGCAGTTTAGGGGGCGATGAGACCCAGTACTTC.

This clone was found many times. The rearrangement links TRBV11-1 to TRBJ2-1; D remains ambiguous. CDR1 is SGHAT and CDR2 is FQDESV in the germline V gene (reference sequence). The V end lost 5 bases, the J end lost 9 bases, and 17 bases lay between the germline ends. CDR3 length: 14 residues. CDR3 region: CASSERPSPREQFF. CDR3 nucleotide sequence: TGTGCCAGCAGCGAGAGGCCGTCCCCTCGTGAGCAGTTCTTC.

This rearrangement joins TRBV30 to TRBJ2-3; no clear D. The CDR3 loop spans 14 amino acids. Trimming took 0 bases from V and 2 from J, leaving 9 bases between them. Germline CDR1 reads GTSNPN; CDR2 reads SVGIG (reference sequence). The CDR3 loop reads CAWSVGINTDTQYF. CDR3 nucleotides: TGTGCCTGGAGTGTAGGCATCAACACAGATACGCAGTATTTT.

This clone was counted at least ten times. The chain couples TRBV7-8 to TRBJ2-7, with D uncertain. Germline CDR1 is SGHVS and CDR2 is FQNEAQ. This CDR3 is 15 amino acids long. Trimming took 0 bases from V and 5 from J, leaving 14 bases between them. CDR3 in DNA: TGTGCCAGCAGCTTAGCCCCCGGGTCGCCCCACGAGCAGTACTTC. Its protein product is CASSLAPGSPHEQYF.

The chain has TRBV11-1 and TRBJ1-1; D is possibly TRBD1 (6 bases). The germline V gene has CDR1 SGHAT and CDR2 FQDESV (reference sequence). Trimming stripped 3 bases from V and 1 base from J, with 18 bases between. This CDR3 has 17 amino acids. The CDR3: CASSFPGIGGPNTEAFF. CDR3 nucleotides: TGTGCCAGCAGCTTCCCGGGCATAGGGGGACCGAACACTGAAGCTTTCTTT.

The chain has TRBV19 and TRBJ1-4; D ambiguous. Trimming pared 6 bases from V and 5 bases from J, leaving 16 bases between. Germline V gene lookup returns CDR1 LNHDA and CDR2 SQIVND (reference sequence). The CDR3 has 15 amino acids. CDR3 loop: CASRTSGRINEKLFF. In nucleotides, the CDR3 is TGTGCCAGTAGGACATCGGGCCGAATCAATGAAAAACTGTTTTTT.

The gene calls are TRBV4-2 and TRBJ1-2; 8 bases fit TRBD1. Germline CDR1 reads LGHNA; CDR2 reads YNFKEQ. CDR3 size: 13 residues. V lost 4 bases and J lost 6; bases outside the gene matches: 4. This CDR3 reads CASSPTGGNGYTF. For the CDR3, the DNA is TGTGCCAGCAGCCCAACAGGGGGAAATGGCTACACCTTC.

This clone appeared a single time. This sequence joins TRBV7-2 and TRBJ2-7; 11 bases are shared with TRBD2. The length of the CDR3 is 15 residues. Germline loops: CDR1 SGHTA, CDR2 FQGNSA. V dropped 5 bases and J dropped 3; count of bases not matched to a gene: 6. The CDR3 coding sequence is TGTGCCAGCAGCCTTACCCTAGCGGGGGGCTACGAGCAGTACTTC. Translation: CASSLTLAGGYEQYF. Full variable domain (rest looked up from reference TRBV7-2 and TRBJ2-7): GAGVSQSPSNKVTEKGKDVELRCDPISGHTALYWYRQSLGQGLEFLIYFQGNSAPDKSGLPSDRFSAERTGGSVSTLTIQRTQQEDSAVYLCASSLTLAGGYEQYFGPGTRLTVT.

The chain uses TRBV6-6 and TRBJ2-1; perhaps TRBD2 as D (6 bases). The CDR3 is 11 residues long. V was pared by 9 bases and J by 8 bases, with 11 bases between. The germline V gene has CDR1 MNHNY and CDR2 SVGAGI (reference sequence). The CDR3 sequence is CASNRRDEQFF. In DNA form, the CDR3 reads TGTGCCAGTAACCGGAGGGATGAGCAGTTCTTC.

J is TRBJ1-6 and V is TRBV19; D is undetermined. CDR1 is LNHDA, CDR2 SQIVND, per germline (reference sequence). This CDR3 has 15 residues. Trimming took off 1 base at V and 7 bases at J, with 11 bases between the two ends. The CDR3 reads CASSIGSGTNSPLHF. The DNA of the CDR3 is TGTGCCAGTAGTATAGGGAGCGGTACAAATTCACCCCTCCACTTT.

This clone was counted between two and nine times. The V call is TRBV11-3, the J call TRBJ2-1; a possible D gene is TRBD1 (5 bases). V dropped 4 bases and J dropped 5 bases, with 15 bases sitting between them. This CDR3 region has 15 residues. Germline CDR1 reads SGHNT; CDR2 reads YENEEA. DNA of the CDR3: TGTGCCAGCAGCTCGCCGGACAAGGGCCACAATGAGCAGTTCTTC. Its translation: CASSSPDKGHNEQFF.

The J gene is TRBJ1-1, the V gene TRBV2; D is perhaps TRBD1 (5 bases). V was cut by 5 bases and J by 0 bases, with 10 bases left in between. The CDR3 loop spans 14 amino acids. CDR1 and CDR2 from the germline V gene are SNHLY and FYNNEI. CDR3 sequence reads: CASSQQAMNTEAFF. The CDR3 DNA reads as TGTGCCAGCAGTCAACAGGCCATGAACACTGAAGCTTTCTTT.

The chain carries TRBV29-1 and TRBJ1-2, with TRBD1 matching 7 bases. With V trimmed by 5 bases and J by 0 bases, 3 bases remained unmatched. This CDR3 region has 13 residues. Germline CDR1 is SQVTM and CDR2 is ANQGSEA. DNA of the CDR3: TGCAGCGTTCGGGACAGACCTAACTATGGCTACACCTTC. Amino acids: CSVRDRPNYGYTF.

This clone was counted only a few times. The CDR3: CASSRADATANTEAFF. The CDR3 nucleotides are TGTGCCAGCAGCAGGGCTGACGCGACGGCGAACACTGAAGCTTTCTTT. This rearrangement joins TRBV25-1 to TRBJ1-1, with D maybe TRBD1 (5 bases). The ends were cut back, 6 bases at V and 1 base at J, with 18 bases in the middle. CDR3 length: 16 residues. Germline CDR1 MGHDK, CDR2 SYGVNS.

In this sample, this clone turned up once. Here the CDR3 DNA reads TGTGCCAGCAGCTCAGCGCCCAGGTACGAGCAGTACTTC. The encoded protein is CASSSAPRYEQYF. The rearrangement uses TRBV7-8 and TRBJ2-7; D unresolved. The CDR3 runs to 13 residues. CDR1 and CDR2 (germline): SGHVS, FQNEAQ. The V and J ends lost 4 bases and 4 bases respectively, with 11 bases between them.

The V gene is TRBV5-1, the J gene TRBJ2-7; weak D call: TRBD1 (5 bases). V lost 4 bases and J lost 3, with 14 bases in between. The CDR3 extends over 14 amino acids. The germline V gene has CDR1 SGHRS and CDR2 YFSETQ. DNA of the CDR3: TGCGCCAGCAGCGGGAAGGGGCCGATCTACGAGCAGTACTTC. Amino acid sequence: CASSGKGPIYEQYF.

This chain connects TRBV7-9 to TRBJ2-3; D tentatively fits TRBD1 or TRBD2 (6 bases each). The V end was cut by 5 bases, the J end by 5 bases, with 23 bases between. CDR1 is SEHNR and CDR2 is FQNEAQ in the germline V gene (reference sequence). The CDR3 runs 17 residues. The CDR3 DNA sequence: TGTGCCAGCAGCCCACCCGAGGGGGACTCTGGCTTAGATACGCAGTATTTT. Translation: CASSPPEGDSGLDTQYF.

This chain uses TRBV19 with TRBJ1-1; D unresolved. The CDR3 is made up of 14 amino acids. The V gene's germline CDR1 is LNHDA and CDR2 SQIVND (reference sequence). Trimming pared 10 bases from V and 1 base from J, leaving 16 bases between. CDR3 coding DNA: TGTGCCACGTCATCTACGGGCCCGAACACTGAAGCTTTCTTT. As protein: CATSSTGPNTEAFF.

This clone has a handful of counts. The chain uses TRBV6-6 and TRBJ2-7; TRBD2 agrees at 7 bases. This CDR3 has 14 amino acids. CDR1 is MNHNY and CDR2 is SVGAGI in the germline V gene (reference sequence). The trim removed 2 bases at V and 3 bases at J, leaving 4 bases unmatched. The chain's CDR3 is CASSYRDYFYEQYF. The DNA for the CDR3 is TGTGCCAGCAGTTACCGGGACTACTTCTACGAGCAGTACTTC.

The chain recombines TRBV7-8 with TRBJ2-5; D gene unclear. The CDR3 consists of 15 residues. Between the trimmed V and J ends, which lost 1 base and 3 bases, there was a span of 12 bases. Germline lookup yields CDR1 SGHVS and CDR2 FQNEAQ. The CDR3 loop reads CASSLGAGLEETQYF. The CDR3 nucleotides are TGTGCCAGCAGCTTAGGGGCTGGGCTTGAAGAGACCCAGTACTTC.

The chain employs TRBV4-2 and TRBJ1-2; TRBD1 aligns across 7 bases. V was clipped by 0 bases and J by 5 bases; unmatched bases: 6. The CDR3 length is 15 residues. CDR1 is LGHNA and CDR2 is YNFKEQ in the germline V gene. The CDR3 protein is CASSQDTQGGYGYTF. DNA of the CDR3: TGTGCCAGCAGCCAAGACACTCAGGGGGGATATGGCTACACCTTC.

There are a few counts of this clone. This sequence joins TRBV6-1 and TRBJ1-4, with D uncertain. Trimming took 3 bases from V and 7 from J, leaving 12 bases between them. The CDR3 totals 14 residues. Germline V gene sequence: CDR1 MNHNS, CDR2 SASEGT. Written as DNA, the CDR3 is TGTGCCAGCAGTGACATAATTAGGAGTGAAAAACTGTTTTTT. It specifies CASSDIIRSEKLFF.

CDR3 amino acids: CASSQGGLGGAETQYF. CDR3 sequence (DNA): TGCGCCAGCAGCCAAGGAGGGCTAGGGGGCGCGGAGACCCAGTACTTC. The rearrangement joins TRBV4-3 to TRBJ2-5, with 7 bases matching TRBD1. The length of the CDR3 is 16 residues. The V and J ends lost 1 base and 5 bases, in that order; junction bases with no gene match: 10. Germline CDR1 reads LGHNA; CDR2 reads YSLEER.